This entry lists 15 T cell receptor beta chains sequenced from one sample in a study of T cell responses to AZD1222 COVID-19 vaccine. Sequenced by immunoSEQ multiplex PCR; TCRdb stores in-frame clones only, minus some. The profile covers 90,000 to 120,000 clones, with roughly 90% appearing a single time and about 3% taken by the ten largest. The sequenced sample was peripheral blood, obtained on day 0 of MenACWY control vaccination. These receptors were collected from an adult in good health.

The V and J genes are TRBV6-5 and TRBJ1-5, with D perhaps TRBD1 (6 bases). The CDR3 consists of 13 residues. Germline V gene data show CDR1 as MNHEY and CDR2 as SVGAGI. V dropped 2 bases and J dropped 7 bases, with 9 bases sitting between them. Written as DNA, the CDR3 is TGTGCCAGCAGTTACGGGCAGGGGCAGCCCCAGCATTTT. Amino acid sequence: CASSYGQGQPQHF.

This chain joins TRBV27 and TRBJ1-2, with 10 bases identical to TRBD1. The CDR3 contains 17 residues. Germline-derived CDR1 and CDR2 are MNHEY and SMNVEV (reference sequence). The J segment lost 7 bases and the V segment lost 7 bases, leaving 18 bases of the junction unmatched. The CDR3 coding sequence is TGTGCCAGCACTCCCGGCTGGGGACAGGGGCCGAGGGGTGGCTACACCTTC. Amino acid sequence: CASTPGWGQGPRGGYTF.

J is TRBJ1-2 and V is TRBV7-9, with D perhaps TRBD1 (5 bases). Between the trimmed V and J ends, which lost 3 bases and 2 bases, there was a span of 10 bases. The CDR3 loop spans 14 amino acids. From germline, CDR1 is SEHNR and CDR2 FQNEAQ (reference sequence). The CDR3 reads CASSFATVNYGYTF. Here the CDR3 DNA reads TGTGCCAGCAGCTTTGCGACAGTGAACTATGGCTACACCTTC. The variable domain in full, with the rest retrieved from reference TRBV7-9 and TRBJ1-2, is DTGVSQNPRHKITKRGQNVTFRCDPISEHNRLYWYRQTLGQGPEFLTYFQNEAQLEKSRLLSDRFSAERPKGSFSTLEIQRTEQGDSAMYLCASSFATVNYGYTFGSGTRLTVV.

This clone was recorded a few times. The rearrangement links TRBV19 to TRBJ2-2, with D tentatively TRBD1 (6 bases). Germline loops: CDR1 LNHDA, CDR2 SQIVND (reference sequence). The CDR3 has 15 residues. The ends were cut back, 0 bases at V and 6 bases at J, with 11 bases in the middle. The CDR3 loop is CASSIDRGPSGELFF. The CDR3 DNA reads as TGTGCCAGTAGTATAGACAGGGGCCCTTCCGGGGAGCTGTTTTTT.

This clone appeared once. The V and J genes are TRBV19 and TRBJ1-5, with a tentative D call TRBD1 (5 bases). Germline V gene sequence: CDR1 LNHDA, CDR2 SQIVND (reference sequence). The V and J ends lost 1 base and 6 bases respectively, with 13 bases between them. The CDR3 covers 15 residues. CDR3 sequence reads: CASSIAGQAGQPQHF. In DNA form, the CDR3 reads TGTGCCAGTAGTATAGCGGGGCAGGCGGGTCAGCCCCAGCATTTT.

The V call is TRBV6-1, the J call TRBJ1-2; weak D call: TRBD1 (5 bases). The CDR3 covers 13 residues. CDR1 and CDR2 (germline): MNHNS, SASEGT. Trimming took 6 bases from V and 4 from J, leaving 12 bases between them. As DNA, the CDR3 is TGTGCCAGCAGCCCCGACAGAAGCTATGGCTACACCTTC. Protein: CASSPDRSYGYTF.

V gene TRBV7-3 combines with J gene TRBJ2-3; D may match TRBD1 or TRBD2 (5 bases each). The V end was cut by 2 bases, the J end by 0 bases, with 9 bases between. CDR3 size: 15 residues. Germline-derived CDR1 and CDR2 are SGHTA and FQGTGA. The CDR3 loop reads CASSLGGVSTDTQYF. Written as DNA, the CDR3 is TGTGCCAGCAGCTTAGGGGGAGTTAGCACAGATACGCAGTATTTT.

The chain employs TRBV6-2 or TRBV6-3 and TRBJ1-1, with no clear D. The V end was cut by 6 bases, the J end by 6 bases, with 11 bases between. This CDR3 spans 12 amino acids. The germline CDR1 and CDR2 sequences are MNHEY and SVGEGT. CDR3 in amino acids: CASSAGRAEAFF. CDR3 DNA sequence: TGTGCCAGCAGCGCGGGTCGGGCTGAAGCTTTCTTT.

The rearrangement links TRBV11-2 to TRBJ2-7; D gene ambiguous. CDR3 size: 14 residues. V was pared by 5 bases and J by 2 bases, with 13 bases between. CDR1 and CDR2 (germline): SGHAT, FQNNGV. The CDR3: CASSRWTAAYEQYF. The CDR3 DNA reads as TGTGCCAGCAGCCGCTGGACGGCAGCCTACGAGCAGTACTTC.

The chain employs TRBV11-2 and TRBJ2-5; D remains ambiguous. V shed 3 bases and J shed 1 base, with 9 bases lying between them. Germline CDR1 is SGHAT and CDR2 is FQNNGV. The CDR3 loop spans 14 amino acids. In nucleotides, the CDR3 is TGTGCCAGCAGCTTTGTCCAGCCCCAAGAGACCCAGTACTTC. Translating gives CASSFVQPQETQYF. Full variable domain (outside the CDR3, taken from reference TRBV11-2 and TRBJ2-5): EAGVAQSPRYKIIEKRQSVAFWCNPISGHATLYWYQQILGQGPKLLIQFQNNGVVDDSQLPKDRFSAERLKGVDSTLKIQPAKLEDSAVYLCASSFVQPQETQYFGPGTRLLVL.

In DNA form, the CDR3 reads TGTGCCAGCAGCCAACGTGCCGGGACAGCGAACACTGAAGCTTTCTTT. Translated: CASSQRAGTANTEAFF. The V call is TRBV7-8, the J call TRBJ1-1, with 7 bases fitting TRBD1. In germline, CDR1 is SGHVS, CDR2 FQNEAQ. Germline trimming cut 5 bases from V and 1 base from J; bases unmatched to any gene: 10. The CDR3 is 16 residues long. The full variable domain, its missing parts supplied by reference TRBV7-8 and TRBJ1-1, is GAGVSQSPRYKVAKRGQDVALRCDPISGHVSLFWYQQALGQGPEFLTYFQNEAQLDKSGLPSDRFFAERPEGSVSTLKIQRTQQEDSAVYLCASSQRAGTANTEAFFGQGTRLTVV.

This rearrangement joins TRBV9 to TRBJ2-1, with a possible D match to TRBD2 (6 bases). V shed 0 bases and J shed 2 bases, with 9 bases lying between them. This CDR3 is built from 15 residues. Germline V gives CDR1 SGDLS, CDR2 YYNGEE. The CDR3 DNA sequence: TGTGCCAGCAGCGTAGGCGGGGAGCCCTACAATGAGCAGTTCTTC. Translation: CASSVGGEPYNEQFF.

V gene TRBV29-1 combines with J gene TRBJ1-1; TRBD1 might be the D (5 bases). Germline assignment: CDR1 SQVTM and CDR2 ANQGSEA. The CDR3 contains 13 residues. The V end lost 7 bases, the J end lost 4 bases, and 16 bases lay between the germline ends. The CDR3: CSATLLGGTEAFF. The CDR3 DNA reads as TGCAGCGCAACTCTCCTGGGGGGCACTGAAGCTTTCTTT.

The genes are TRBV6-5 and TRBJ1-6, with D maybe TRBD1 (6 bases). The V and J ends lost 2 bases and 7 bases respectively, with 15 bases between them. Germline assignment: CDR1 MNHEY and CDR2 SVGAGI. The CDR3 runs to 16 residues. In DNA, the CDR3 is TGTGCCAGCAGTTACGGGACGTGGGGGCAGAATTCACCCCTCCACTTT. It is translated as CASSYGTWGQNSPLHF.

The chain has TRBV24-1 and TRBJ2-3; TRBD2 agrees at 11 bases. CDR3 size: 18 residues. CDR1 is KGHDR and CDR2 is SFDVKD in the germline V gene. V lost 6 bases to trimming and J lost 1 base; unmatched junction nucleotides: 11. CDR3 DNA: TGTGCCACCAGTCCGACTAGCGGGGTTCGATTGGGCACAGATACGCAGTATTTT. Amino acid sequence: CATSPTSGVRLGTDTQYF.